This is a list of T cell receptor beta chains from one sample in a study of T cells after yellow fever vaccination. TCRdb reprocessed the 5' RACE reads via MiXCR and lists one record per CDR3 protein. The sample has 200,000 to 300,000 distinct CDR3 sequences; 5.5% to 8.5% are singletons. Sequenced here: CD4+ T cells sorted from PBMCs, sampled on the day of the yellow fever booster vaccination. These receptor sequences come from a man under 40 who received the YFV17D yellow fever vaccine. The CDR3 runs from the conserved cysteine through the conserved F or W. The D gene is left open where the match is weak. Rows may omit the clone size; those that give it use once, few, many or a size class.

d_call j_call v_call clone_size cdr3_nt cdr3_aa
. TRBJ2-3 TRBV5-6 . TGTGCCAGCAGCTTGGCCGGGACCGCAAGCACAGATACGCAGTATTTT CASSLAGTASTDTQYF
. TRBJ2-2 TRBV19 . TGTGCCAGTAGTATATTGGTCGGGGAGCTGTTTTTT CASSILVGELFF
. TRBJ2-2 TRBV24-1 many TGTGCCACCAGTGCCCTGACAGCCGGGGAGCTGTTTTTT CATSALTAGELFF
. TRBJ1-1 TRBV20-1 . TGCAGTGCTAGAGATGCTGTTGGGGCAGGGAGGAACACTGAAGCTTTCTTT CSARDAVGAGRNTEAFF
. TRBJ2-3 TRBV4-3 many TGCGCCAGCAGTCACCTCGCGGACCGCACAGATACGCAGTATTTT CASSHLADRTDTQYF
. TRBJ2-7 TRBV5-1 . TGCGCCAGCAGCGACCGGATTATGGGGGTTTCTTCCTACGAGCAGTACTTC CASSDRIMGVSSYEQYF
. TRBJ2-1 TRBV18 few TGTGCCAGCTCACCAAGGACAGACAATGAGCAGTTCTTC CASSPRTDNEQFF
. TRBJ1-2 TRBV30 . TGTGCCTGGAATCAGTACTATGGCTACACCTTC CAWNQYYGYTF
TRBD1 TRBJ2-5 TRBV10-3 . TGTGCCATCAGTGTACAGGGGAAAGAGACCCAGTACTTC CAISVQGKETQYF
TRBD2 TRBJ2-1 TRBV14 many TGTGCCAGCAGCCAAGTCAAAAGCGGGGTGAGCTCCTACAATGAGCAGTTCTTC CASSQVKSGVSSYNEQFF
. TRBJ1-2 TRBV7-2 few TGTGCCAGCAGCTTCACAAGGACTGACAACTATGGCTACACCTTC CASSFTRTDNYGYTF
. TRBJ2-5 TRBV18 . TGTGCCAGCGGCAGGACCATCCACGAGACCCAGTACTTC CASGRTIHETQYF
. TRBJ2-7 TRBV28 many TGTGCCAGCAGTTTTCACAGCCTGCCCCCCTACGAGCAGTACTTC CASSFHSLPPYEQYF
TRBD2 TRBJ2-1 TRBV5-1 many TGCGCCAGCAGCTTACTAGCGGGAGACTACAATGAGCAGTTCTTC CASSLLAGDYNEQFF
TRBD2 TRBJ2-7 TRBV10-3 few TGTGCCATCAGTGAGTCACTAGCGGGAGTAATCGAGCAGTACTTC CAISESLAGVIEQYF
TRBD2 TRBJ2-2 TRBV4-3 . TGCGCCAGCAGAACATCCTGGTTAGCGGGAGGTGACACCGGGGAGCTGTTTTTT CASRTSWLAGGDTGELFF
. TRBJ1-2 TRBV18 many TGTGCCAGCTCACCAGGGGCAGCTACTAACTATGGCTACACCTTC CASSPGAATNYGYTF
. TRBJ2-7 TRBV28 once TGTGCCAGCAGTTTATTAAAAGGACTGCGCTACGAGCAGTACTTC CASSLLKGLRYEQYF
. TRBJ2-1 TRBV28 . TGTGCCAGCAGTTTAGGTCATCGTCCTGAGCAGTTCTTC CASSLGHRPEQFF
. TRBJ2-1 TRBV7-2 many TGTGCCAGCAGCTTAGTGGCGGGGCCCAATGAGCAGTTCTTC CASSLVAGPNEQFF
. TRBJ1-1 TRBV20-1 . TGCAGTGCTGGAGGGGGTCGGAACACTGAAGCTTTCTTT CSAGGGRNTEAFF
. TRBJ2-7 TRBV7-2 many TGTGCCAGCAGCCCTACTAGGGGCGAGCAGTACTTC CASSPTRGEQYF
. TRBJ1-1 TRBV29-1 . TGCAGCGCGGGGACGGGGTGGGCTTTCTTT CSAGTGWAFF
. TRBJ2-7 TRBV2 . TGTGCCAGCGTACCCCCGGTCGGGGGACTCTACGAGCAGTACTTC CASVPPVGGLYEQYF
. TRBJ2-1 TRBV9 . TGTGCCAGCAGCGTAAGGGGCGGGACAAGCTCCTACAATGAGCAGTTCTTC CASSVRGGTSSYNEQFF
. TRBJ2-3 TRBV20-1 few TGCAGTGCGGACAGTGGCACAGATACGCAGTATTTT CSADSGTDTQYF
. TRBJ2-1 TRBV24-1 few TGTGCCACCAGTGATACCCGAGGCTCAGAGTACAATGAGCAGTTCTTC CATSDTRGSEYNEQFF
TRBD1 TRBJ2-1 TRBV7-2 many TGTGCCAGCAGCAGTCCGGACAGGGGTCCCTACAATGAGCAGTTCTTC CASSSPDRGPYNEQFF
. TRBJ2-7 TRBV25-1 few TGTGCCAGCAGTCTCTACGGGGGACCCTTAGGATACGAGCAGTACTTC CASSLYGGPLGYEQYF
. TRBJ2-5 TRBV7-9 few TGTGCCAGCAGTTCCATGGGGGAGACCCAGTACTTC CASSSMGETQYF
. TRBJ2-7 TRBV6-5 . TGTGCCAGCAGGGCCGTAGGGGCCAACCTCTACGAGCAGTACTTC CASRAVGANLYEQYF
. TRBJ1-3 TRBV5-1 few TGCGCCAGCAGCTCCCAGGGGAACTTCGGAAACACCATATATTTT CASSSQGNFGNTIYF
. TRBJ2-7 TRBV12-3/TRBV12-4 . TGTGCCAGCAGTTCTACAGGGCTACAGCAGTACTTC CASSSTGLQQYF
TRBD2 TRBJ2-7 TRBV5-1 . TGCGCCAGCAGCTCTCGCCCCTCTACTAGCGGTGCTAGCTCCTACGAGCAGTACTTC CASSSRPSTSGASSYEQYF
. TRBJ1-2 TRBV5-1 many TGCGCCAGCAGCTTGGCCGGGGCGACTGCCTATGGCTACACCTTC CASSLAGATAYGYTF
TRBD2 TRBJ2-1 TRBV24-1 few TGTGCCACCAGTGAATCCGGACTAGCGGAGGGGGATGAGCAGTTCTTC CATSESGLAEGDEQFF
. TRBJ2-5 TRBV4-2 few TGTGCCAGCAGCCAAGAACGAGGATTGTCAGAGACCCAGTACTTC CASSQERGLSETQYF
. TRBJ1-1 TRBV12-3/TRBV12-4 few TGTGCCAGCAGTTTAGGCAGGGTCGCTTTCTTT CASSLGRVAFF
. TRBJ2-7 TRBV7-9 . TGTGCCAGCAGCTTAGCGGCGGAAAGCTCCTACGAGCAGTACTTC CASSLAAESSYEQYF
. TRBJ2-5 TRBV3-1 . TGTGCCAGCAGATCCGGGACCGGCGGGGAGACCCAGTACTTC CASRSGTGGETQYF
. TRBJ2-5 TRBV5-1 many TGCGCCAGCAGTGGAGTGGCAGGAGGCCAAGAGACCCAGTACTTC CASSGVAGGQETQYF
TRBD1 TRBJ1-1 TRBV5-1 . TGCGCCAGCAGCAAGGGGACAGGGGGGACTGAAGCTTTCTTT CASSKGTGGTEAFF
. TRBJ2-7 TRBV2 few TGTGCCAGCAGACGGCTACAGGGAACCGAGCAGTACTTC CASRRLQGTEQYF
. TRBJ2-3 TRBV12-3/TRBV12-4 . TGTACCAGCAGTCGATTGTTCACAGATACGCAGTATTTT CTSSRLFTDTQYF
. TRBJ1-2 TRBV7-9 many TGTGCCAGCAGCTTAGGTCCAGGGAAGGCTCGCTACACCTTC CASSLGPGKARYTF
. TRBJ1-4 TRBV29-1 few TGCAGCGTAACAGGGTTTAATGAAAAACTGTTTTTT CSVTGFNEKLFF
. TRBJ2-2 TRBV23-1 few TGCGCCAGCAATCGTGGGCTGTCGGAAGGGGTCGAGGCCGGGGAGCTGTTTTTT CASNRGLSEGVEAGELFF
TRBD1 TRBJ2-7 TRBV12-3/TRBV12-4 few TGTGCCAGCAGTCTGGGGACAGGGGAGGTGCAGTACTTC CASSLGTGEVQYF
. TRBJ2-1 TRBV20-1 many TGCAGTGCTCGTCCGCAGTTCTTC CSARPQFF
TRBD1 TRBJ2-6 TRBV6-2/TRBV6-3 . TGTGCCAGCAGCTTAACACAGGGGGCAACAGATGCTGGGGCCAACGTCCTGACTTTC CASSLTQGATDAGANVLTF
. TRBJ1-1 TRBV15 . TGTGCCACCAGCAGAGATTGGCTCGCTGAAGCTTTCTTT CATSRDWLAEAFF
. TRBJ2-2 TRBV19 many TGTGCCAGTAAGAGGCAGGGTAACACCGGGGAGCTGTTTTTT CASKRQGNTGELFF
. TRBJ2-1 TRBV5-6 . TGTGCCAGCAGCTTGATTATTAGGTCCTACAATGAGCAGTTCTTC CASSLIIRSYNEQFF
. TRBJ1-1 TRBV18 many TGTGCCAGCTCACCACCTTTGGGGTTCGCTGAAGCTTTCTTT CASSPPLGFAEAFF
. TRBJ1-2 TRBV6-5 . TGTGCCAGCAGTCCGCTACAGGGAAGGGAAGGCTACACCTTC CASSPLQGREGYTF
. TRBJ2-5 TRBV20-1 few TGCAGTGCTAGGTCCGATGTCGGGGAGACCCAGTACTTC CSARSDVGETQYF
TRBD1 TRBJ2-1 TRBV20-1 many TGCAGTGCTAGTTTCGGACAGGGTTTTGGTGAGCAGTTCTTC CSASFGQGFGEQFF
TRBD2 TRBJ2-1 TRBV20-1 . TGCAGTGCTAGAGATTTGGCGGGAGGGGCCCATGAGCAGTTCTTC CSARDLAGGAHEQFF
. TRBJ2-7 TRBV7-2 many TGTGCCAGCAGCTTAGGGGACGGAGGACTCTACGAGCAGTACTTC CASSLGDGGLYEQYF
TRBD2 TRBJ2-2 TRBV28 . TGTGCCACCAGTTTTGTCGGGAGGTTGAACACCGGGGAGCTGTTTTTT CATSFVGRLNTGELFF